What follows are 20 T cell receptor beta chains derived from one specimen sequenced in a study of blood T cells in healthy people across ages. Then a second PCR, running about 7 to 11 cycles, was carried out with a sample-barcoded 5' primer and a J-beta primer mix. TCRdb itself ran the 5' RACE reads through MiXCR, one entry per CDR3 protein. This repertoire shows just under 550,000 distinct CDR3 sequences, around 24% found once; its top ten account for 8.5% to 9.5%. These same data were also listed under a study on T cells of mothers and their children.

The sequenced material came from blood. The origin of the receptors is a boy between 10 and 17 years old in good health.

The rearrangement joins TRBV20-1 to TRBJ2-7, with D perhaps being TRBD1 or TRBD2 (6 bases each). The CDR3 is 15 residues long. The ends were cut back, 3 bases at V and 1 base at J, with 16 bases in the middle. CDR1 and CDR2 from the germline V gene are DFQATT and SNEGSKA (reference sequence). CDR3: CSARPWGANSYEQYF. The CDR3 nucleotides read TGCAGTGCTAGGCCTTGGGGGGCCAATTCCTACGAGCAGTACTTC.

This clonotype has just a few counts. V is TRBV28 and J is TRBJ1-4, with D uncertain. The CDR3 contains 12 residues. CDR1 is MDHEN and CDR2 is SYDVKM in the germline V gene. CDR3 nucleotides: TGTGGGAGGAACCGACCTAATGAAAAACTGTTTTTT. Protein sequence: CGRNRPNEKLFF.

This clonotype appeared a few times. The V call is TRBV6-5, the J call TRBJ2-2; D possibly corresponds to TRBD1 (6 bases). V shed 7 bases and J shed 6 bases, with 9 bases lying between them. CDR3 length: 12 amino acids. Germline V lookup: CDR1 MNHEY, CDR2 SVGAGI. The CDR3 spells CASTQGSGELFF. DNA for the CDR3: TGTGCCAGCACCCAGGGGTCCGGGGAGCTGTTTTTT.

This clonotype was seen a single time. V and J are TRBV6-5 and TRBJ2-4; weak D call: TRBD2 (6 bases). V shed 5 bases and J shed 10 bases, with 15 bases lying between them. Germline V gene sequence: CDR1 MNHEY, CDR2 SVGAGI. The length of the CDR3 is 13 residues. CDR3 nucleotide sequence: TGTGCCAGCAGTAGACGGGAGAGAACAATTCAGTACTTC. Encoded protein: CASSRRERTIQYF.

This clonotype occurred a few times. The gene calls are TRBV6-5 and TRBJ1-5; D is uncertain. The CDR3 is 15 residues long. CDR1 is MNHEY, CDR2 SVGAGI, per germline. The ends were cut back, 5 bases at V and 0 bases at J, with 11 bases in the middle. In DNA, the CDR3 is TGTGCCAGCAGTCCAATGGGCCTTAGCAATCAGCCCCAGCATTTT. Translation gives CASSPMGLSNQPQHF.

This clonotype was counted only a few times. This chain connects TRBV4-1 to TRBJ2-3, with 7 bases fitting TRBD2. Trimming took 5 bases from V and 6 from J; bases not matched to a gene: 8. CDR1 MGHRA and CDR2 YSYEKL come from the germline V gene. This CDR3 has 14 amino acids. DNA for the CDR3: TGCGCCAGCAGCTCCCGGGAGGTTTCGGATACGCAGTATTTT. It translates to CASSSREVSDTQYF.

The chain joins TRBV6-1 to TRBJ2-5, with D perhaps matching TRBD1 (5 bases). The assigned J gene may be wrong: the sequence end matches TRBJ2-7 better. This CDR3 region has 13 residues. The germline V gene has CDR1 MNHNS and CDR2 SASEGT. The CDR3 loop is CASRPTAAYEQYF. The CDR3 DNA reads TGTGCCAGCAGACCGACAGCAGCCTACGAGCAGTACTTC.

This clonotype was seen at least ten times. The chain links TRBV28 to TRBJ2-5; D is unresolved. V was shortened by 4 bases and J by 0 bases, with 6 bases between the two germline ends. The germline gives CDR1 MDHEN, CDR2 SYDVKM. This CDR3 has 13 residues. CDR3 protein: CASSSQYQETQYF. CDR3 nucleotide sequence: TGTGCCAGCAGTTCCCAGTACCAAGAGACCCAGTACTTC.

The J gene is TRBJ2-1, the V gene TRBV12-3 or TRBV12-4; D is ambiguous. This CDR3 comprises 12 residues. CDR3: CVLGSSYNEQFF. CDR3 sequence (DNA): TGTGTTCTGGGAAGCTCCTACAATGAGCAGTTCTTC.

This clonotype was observed a handful of times. V and J are TRBV18 and TRBJ1-5; possible D gene TRBD1, 6 bases. CDR1 and CDR2 (germline): KGHSH, LQKENI. The CDR3 has 15 amino acids. V gave up 6 bases and J gave up 0 bases, with 12 bases separating them. The CDR3 DNA sequence: TGTGCCAGCTCCAAGACAGGAAATAGCAATCAGCCCCAGCATTTT. Translating it yields CASSKTGNSNQPQHF.

Comment on this clonotype: Since a much larger clone is just one base distant, this may be a read error. V gene TRBV6-6 combines with J gene TRBJ2-3; possibly TRBD1 for D (5 bases). The CDR3 has 14 amino acids. The ends were cut back, 0 bases at V and 1 base at J, with 5 bases in the middle. CDR1 and CDR2 (germline): MNHNY, SVGAGI (reference sequence). The CDR3 spells CASSYSGRTDTQYF. CDR3 coding DNA: TGTGCCAGCAGTTACTCGGGGCGCACAGATACGCAGTATTTT.

This clonotype was counted only a few times. The chain employs TRBV5-1 and TRBJ1-3; no firm D call. CDR3 size: 13 residues. V was trimmed by 4 bases and J by 4 bases, leaving 9 bases between them. Germline CDR1 SGHRS, CDR2 YFSETQ. The DNA of the CDR3 is TGCGCCAGCAGCCCCGGGTGGGGAAACACCATATATTTT. It encodes CASSPGWGNTIYF.

This clonotype has a handful of counts. The V and J genes are TRBV9 and TRBJ2-5; D gene ambiguous. Per the germline V gene, CDR1 is SGDLS and CDR2 is YYNGEE. V was pared by 0 bases and J by 0 bases, with 12 bases between. CDR3 length: 16 residues. The CDR3 nucleotides read TGTGCCAGCAGCGTAGGGTCTTATGGGGACCAAGAGACCCAGTACTTC. Protein: CASSVGSYGDQETQYF.

V gene TRBV7-9 combines with J gene TRBJ1-1, with TRBD1 as a possible D gene (5 bases). The CDR3 spans 16 residues. Germline CDR1 SEHNR, CDR2 FQNEAQ (reference sequence). V was cut by 5 bases and J by 0 bases, with 16 bases left in between. The CDR3 loop is CASSTGDRTLNTEAFF. The CDR3 DNA follows: TGTGCCAGCAGCACCGGGGACCGGACCCTGAACACTGAAGCTTTCTTT.

The chain joins TRBV4-3 to TRBJ2-1; no reliable D call. This CDR3 has 13 amino acids. Trimming removed 3 bases from V and 6 bases from J, with 9 bases in between. Germline CDR1 reads LGHNA; CDR2 reads YSLEER. CDR3 in amino acids: CASSQGMGNEQFF. DNA of the CDR3: TGCGCCAGCAGCCAGGGAATGGGCAATGAGCAGTTCTTC.

This clonotype appeared a few times. The chain combines TRBV7-8 with TRBJ2-2; D is possibly TRBD2 (6 bases). The V gene lost 6 bases and the J gene lost 4 bases, with 24 bases spanning the gap. Germline V gene sequence: CDR1 SGHVS, CDR2 FQNEAQ. The CDR3 consists of 18 residues. The CDR3 reads CASRYDAKTGEGTGELFF. DNA for the CDR3: TGTGCCAGCAGATATGACGCAAAAACGGGAGAGGGCACCGGGGAGCTGTTTTTT.

This clonotype occurred a few times. This chain connects TRBV18 to TRBJ2-5, with D possibly being TRBD2 (6 bases). The CDR3 loop spans 14 amino acids. With 5 bases removed from V and 4 bases from J, the gap between germline ends came to 14 bases. Germline values: CDR1 KGHSH, CDR2 LQKENI. CDR3 sequence: CASSAIREAETQYF. The DNA of the CDR3 is TGTGCCAGCTCAGCAATTAGGGAGGCAGAGACCCAGTACTTC. Full variable domain (rest looked up from reference TRBV18 and TRBJ2-5): NAGVMQNPRHLVRRRGQEARLRCSPMKGHSHVYWYRQLPEEGLKFMVYLQKENIIDESGMPKERFSAEFPKEGPSILRIQQVVRGDSAAYFCASSAIREAETQYFGPGTRLLVL.

V gene TRBV20-1 combines with J gene TRBJ2-3; D gene unclear. CDR1 and CDR2 (germline): DFQATT, SNEGSKA (reference sequence). The CDR3 spans 11 residues. V was cut by 0 bases and J by 12 bases, with 10 bases left in between. CDR3 nucleotides: TGCAGTGCTAGAGACCTCCGGACCCAGTATTTT. It encodes CSARDLRTQYF.

The J gene is TRBJ1-1, the V gene TRBV12-5; 7 nucleotides agree with TRBD1. CDR3 size: 15 residues. CDR1 is LGHNT and CDR2 is FRNRAP in the germline V gene. Trimming removed 2 bases from V and 4 bases from J; junction bases left unmatched: 7. The CDR3 loop is CASGLSTGWGTEAFF. Written as DNA, the CDR3 is TGTGCTAGTGGTTTGTCGACAGGGTGGGGCACTGAAGCTTTCTTT.

This clonotype was picked up a small number of times. The V call is TRBV9, the J call TRBJ2-1; tentatively, D is TRBD2 (7 bases). Germline lookup yields CDR1 SGDLS and CDR2 YYNGEE. V was trimmed by 2 bases and J by 1 base, leaving 16 bases between them. This CDR3 spans 17 amino acids. This chain's CDR3 is CASSVIGEGGSYNEQFF. The CDR3 bases are TGTGCCAGCAGCGTGATAGGAGAGGGGGGGTCCTACAATGAGCAGTTCTTC.